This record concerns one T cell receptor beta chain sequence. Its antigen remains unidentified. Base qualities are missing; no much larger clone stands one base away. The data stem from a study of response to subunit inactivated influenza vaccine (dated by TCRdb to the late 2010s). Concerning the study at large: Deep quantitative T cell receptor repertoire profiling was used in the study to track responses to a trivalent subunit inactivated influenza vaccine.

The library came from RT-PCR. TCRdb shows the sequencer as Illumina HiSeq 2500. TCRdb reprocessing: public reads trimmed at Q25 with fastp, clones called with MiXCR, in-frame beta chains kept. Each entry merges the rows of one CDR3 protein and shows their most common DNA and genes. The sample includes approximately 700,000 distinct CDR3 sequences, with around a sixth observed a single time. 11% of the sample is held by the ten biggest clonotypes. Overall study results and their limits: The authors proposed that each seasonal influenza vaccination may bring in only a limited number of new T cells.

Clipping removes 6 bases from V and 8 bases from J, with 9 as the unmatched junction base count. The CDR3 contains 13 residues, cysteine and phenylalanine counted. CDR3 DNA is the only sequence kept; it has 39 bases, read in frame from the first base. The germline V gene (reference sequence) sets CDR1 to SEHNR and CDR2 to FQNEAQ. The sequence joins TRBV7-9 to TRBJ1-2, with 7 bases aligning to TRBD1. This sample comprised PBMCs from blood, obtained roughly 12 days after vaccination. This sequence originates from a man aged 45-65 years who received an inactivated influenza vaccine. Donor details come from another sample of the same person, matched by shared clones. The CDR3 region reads CASRRDMTGGYTF. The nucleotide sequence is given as TGTGCCAGCAGAAGAGATATGACAGGGGGCTACACCTTC.